This paragraph covers one T cell receptor (beta chain) sequence. This specimen comes from a study of blood T cell repertoires in COVID-19. About the study: COVID-19 samples, acute and convalescent, were from the United States, Italy and Spain. Sources were T cells, B-cell-depleted T cells, or PBMCs; the material itself was cDNA or gDNA.

As handled by the study authors: Cell counts per sample came from amplifying reference gene primers. Libraries were prepared by immunoSEQ multiplex PCR; TCRdb keeps only in-frame clonotypes and omits some of them. That table supplies the V and J calls and clone size; D and trimming were determined from the DNA. The data show around 140,000 clones, about nine tenths seen once. V lost 3 bases, J lost 0 bases, and 10 bases lay in between. CDR1 is SGDLS and CDR2 is YYNGEE in the germline V gene. This CDR3 contains 15 residues. The chain carries TRBV9 and TRBJ1-5; perhaps TRBD1 as D (6 bases). Sequenced sample: peripheral blood. The receptor's source is a man aged 45-65 years with acute or convalescent COVID-19. CDR3 sequence reads: CASSAGHLSNQPQHF. The CDR3 region has the DNA TGTGCCAGCAGCGCGGGACACCTTAGCAATCAGCCCCAGCATTTT.